This is a list of T cell receptor beta chains from one sample in a study of persistence of HIV-infected CD4 T cells. For these TCRs, the target antigens are not known. Some clones are missing from TCRdb's copy, which holds only in-frame ones; the method was immunoSEQ multiplex PCR. Of about 28,000 clones in the sample, roughly four fifths are singletons; the top ten hold around 4.6%. Sequenced material: CD4+ T cells sorted from PBMCs after roughly 18-hour stimulation, taken from a patient who received antiretroviral therapy. These receptors originate from an adult man with HIV who was CMV-seropositive. CDR3s include the opening cysteine and the closing phenylalanine or tryptophan.

TRBV6-5	TRBJ1-5	CASIPGYSNQPQHF
TRBV15	TRBJ1-1	CATSRARQGREAFF
TRBV5-1	TRBJ1-2	CASSLYRGEDGYTF
TRBV29-1	TRBJ2-2	CSVLNFRDRGTGELFF
TRBV27	TRBJ1-4	CASSVQGREKLFF
TRBV10-3	TRBJ1-2	CAITPRPDSHGYTF
TRBV5-5	TRBJ1-2	CASSLLAGQLYGYTF
TRBV5-4	TRBJ2-7	CASSGSYEQYF
TRBV9	TRBJ1-6	CASTRDSNSPLHF
TRBV16	TRBJ2-1	CASSLPQKGNEQFF
TRBV10-3	TRBJ2-1	CAIGARGDNEQFF
TRBV24-1	TRBJ2-1	CATGRDTYNEQFF
TRBV6-5	TRBJ1-2	CATNPPGSYGYTF
TRBV11-3	TRBJ2-1	CASSPGGNEQFF
TRBV16	TRBJ1-4	CASKDRGPLELFF
TRBV7-2	TRBJ2-6	CASSLLSRTSGANVLTF
TRBV3-1/TRBV3-2	TRBJ1-3	CASSQGPGSGNTIYF
TRBV4-1	TRBJ2-5	CASSQEQAIETQYF
TRBV5-8	TRBJ2-1	CASSLVTGQGFINEQFF
TRBV5-1	TRBJ2-2	CASSLALRTGAGELFF
TRBV19	TRBJ2-1	CASSPLTGLAGDEQFF
TRBV7-6	TRBJ2-5	CASSFSGTSGDETQYF
TRBV3-1/TRBV3-2	TRBJ2-7	CASGWAGQGQYF
TRBV2	TRBJ1-1	CASPRQLNTEAFF
TRBV28	TRBJ2-1	CASREQGSNEQFF
TRBV3-1/TRBV3-2	TRBJ2-2	CASSQGAGANTGELFF
TRBV28	TRBJ2-1	CASSSYELVSDNEQFF
TRBV6-5	TRBJ2-5	CASSLKGQGQETQYF